These T cell receptor beta chains were read from a single sample in a study of early T cells in non-severe SARS-CoV-2 infection. One entry per CDR3 protein, called by TCRdb with MiXCR from the 5' RACE reads. The sample has about 77,000 distinct CDR3 sequences, approximately 9.1% seen once. The specimen sequenced was whole blood. The origin of the receptors is an adult who was a healthcare worker with PCR-confirmed SARS-CoV-2 infection or an uninfected control (not recorded which). Each CDR3 is given with its conserved first and last residue. Each record gives: J gene, V gene, clone size, D gene, CDR3 DNA, CDR3 protein. A D gene is named only where the DNA matches it firmly. Only part of the rows carry a size: once, few, many, or a class if the clone is expanded.

TRBJ1-5,TRBV19,many,NA,TGTGCCAGTAGTATAACCGAGGGGCAGCCCCAGCATTTT,CASSITEGQPQHF
TRBJ2-3,TRBV25-1,many,NA,TGTGCCAGCAGTTCGAACGATGATACGCAGTATTTT,CASSSNDDTQYF
TRBJ1-1,TRBV4-1,few,TRBD1,TGCGCCAGCAGCCAAGATCGGGACAGGGTGAACACTGAAGCTTTCTTT,CASSQDRDRVNTEAFF
TRBJ2-7,TRBV4-1,few,NA,TGCGCCAGCAGCCAAGACCCGCGAATCTACGAGCAGTACTTC,CASSQDPRIYEQYF
TRBJ2-1,TRBV19,few,TRBD2,TGTGCCACAACATCTTACTTCGGGGGGAAAACGAGGAATGAGCAGTTCTTC,CATTSYFGGKTRNEQFF
TRBJ2-1,TRBV25-1,NA,NA,TGTGCCAGCAGTGACTTGGGGGTTGACGTGAATGAGCAGTTCTTC,CASSDLGVDVNEQFF
TRBJ2-1,TRBV28,many,NA,TGTGCCAGCAGTTTAGGACGATCGGTGTGGCATGAGCAGTTCTTC,CASSLGRSVWHEQFF
TRBJ1-4,TRBV5-6,many,NA,TGTGCCAGCAGCTTGACACGACACCCTAATGAAAAACTGTTTTTT,CASSLTRHPNEKLFF
TRBJ2-7,TRBV20-1,NA,NA,TGCAGTGGACCGGGACAAAACTCCTACGAGCAGTACTTC,CSGPGQNSYEQYF
TRBJ2-1,TRBV10-1,many,TRBD2,TGCGCCAGCAGTTACCTAGCGGGAAGTGAGCAGTTCTTC,CASSYLAGSEQFF
TRBJ1-5,TRBV7-2,NA,NA,TGTGCCAGCACCCAGACAGGATCCAATCAGCCCCAGCATTTT,CASTQTGSNQPQHF
TRBJ2-1,TRBV9,NA,TRBD2,TGTGCCAGCAGCGTAGGACTAGCGGGAGACCAGGAGCAGTTCTTC,CASSVGLAGDQEQFF
TRBJ1-2,TRBV5-4,NA,NA,TGTGCCAGCAGCTTGGGCCTGGGGAACTATGGCTACACCTTC,CASSLGLGNYGYTF
TRBJ2-1,TRBV28,many,NA,TGTGCCAGCACGGGGCAGTACGTGGGCAATGAGCAGTTCTTC,CASTGQYVGNEQFF
TRBJ2-3,TRBV5-5,few,TRBD2,TGTGCCAGCAGCTTGAGACTAGCCCGCACAGATACGCAGTATTTT,CASSLRLARTDTQYF
TRBJ2-7,TRBV6-1,many,TRBD2,TGTGCCAGCAAGAAAGGGCTAGCGGGAGATGGGCAGTACTTC,CASKKGLAGDGQYF
TRBJ2-3,TRBV7-2,few,NA,TGTGCCAGCAGACCCCCGCGACGCTCAGATACGCAGTATTTT,CASRPPRRSDTQYF
TRBJ1-5,TRBV5-5,many,NA,TGTGCCAGCAGCTTGGTGGGTACTAATCAGCCCCAGCATTTT,CASSLVGTNQPQHF
TRBJ2-7,TRBV10-3,few,NA,TGTGCCATCAGTGATCTTGACTCCACCTACGAGCAGTACTTC,CAISDLDSTYEQYF
TRBJ2-4,TRBV5-8,few,TRBD1,TGTGCCAGCAGCAGGACAGGGGGCTCCGTCGGAAACATTCAGTACTTC,CASSRTGGSVGNIQYF
TRBJ2-3,TRBV27,few,NA,TGTGCCAGCCGAATAGCCCACGGCACAGATACGCAGTATTTT,CASRIAHGTDTQYF
TRBJ2-1,TRBV11-2,NA,TRBD2,TGTGCCAGCAGCCCCCCGGGACTAGCGGGAGCTTACAATGAGCAGTTCTTC,CASSPPGLAGAYNEQFF
TRBJ1-1,TRBV18,few,NA,TGTGCCAGCTCACCTAAGGGGGGGACTTCCACTGAAGCTTTCTTT,CASSPKGGTSTEAFF
TRBJ2-7,TRBV5-4,NA,TRBD2,TGTGCCAGCAGCTCCCGGGACTACACCTACGAGCAGTACTTC,CASSSRDYTYEQYF
TRBJ2-7,TRBV12-3/TRBV12-4,NA,NA,TGTGCCAGCAGCCATACCGCGCCAAGCGAGCAGTACTTC,CASSHTAPSEQYF
TRBJ2-2,TRBV10-3,many,TRBD2,TGTGCCACCTCGTTTGGTGGGCTAGCGGGGAACACCGGGGAGCTGTTTTTT,CATSFGGLAGNTGELFF
TRBJ2-3,TRBV12-3/TRBV12-4,many,TRBD2,TGTGCCAGCAGTTTGACTAGCGGGAGAGGGGATACGCAGTATTTT,CASSLTSGRGDTQYF
TRBJ2-1,TRBV4-1,many,TRBD2,TGCGCCAGCAGCCAAGAGTGGTCTAGCGGGAGCCCCAGGGGGGAGCAGTTCTTC,CASSQEWSSGSPRGEQFF
TRBJ2-7,TRBV28,NA,TRBD1,TGTGCCAGCGGGTACTCAACAGGGGGGGAGCAGTACTTC,CASGYSTGGEQYF
TRBJ2-1,TRBV11-2,many,NA,TGTGCCAGCAGCGATCCGGGACCCCAGTTCTTC,CASSDPGPQFF
TRBJ1-4,TRBV5-1,many,NA,TGCGCCAGCAGTGGGGGGGTTATCGGAACTAATGAAAAACTGTTTTTT,CASSGGVIGTNEKLFF
TRBJ1-1,TRBV2,NA,NA,TGTGCCAGCAGCCTACAGGGAGGTAGCACTGAAGCTTTCTTT,CASSLQGGSTEAFF
TRBJ2-3,TRBV6-1,many,TRBD1,TGTGCCAGCTCAGAAGGACAGGGTGGTGCAGATACGCAGTATTTT,CASSEGQGGADTQYF
TRBJ2-1,TRBV9,few,TRBD2,TGTGCCAGCAGCGTAGGGCCCGGCGGGAGAGATGGCCTTTACAATGAGCAGTTCTTC,CASSVGPGGRDGLYNEQFF
TRBJ2-3,TRBV5-1,many,NA,TGCGCCAGCGGCCAGCGGGACAGAGATACGCAGTATTTT,CASGQRDRDTQYF
TRBJ2-5,TRBV10-3,NA,NA,TGTGCCATCAGTGAGGCGCCCAGGCACTCCCAAGAGACCCAGTACTTC,CAISEAPRHSQETQYF
TRBJ1-4,TRBV18,NA,NA,TGTGCCAGCTCACCACAGGGTCGGCATGAAAAACTGTTTTTT,CASSPQGRHEKLFF
TRBJ2-7,TRBV3-1,NA,TRBD1,TGTGCCAGCAGCCGAAAAGGACAGGGAACCTACGAGCAGTACTTC,CASSRKGQGTYEQYF
TRBJ2-1,TRBV12-3/TRBV12-4,NA,NA,TGTGCCAGCAGTTTTAGCTATGAGCAGTTCTTC,CASSFSYEQFF
TRBJ2-7,TRBV2,many,TRBD1,TGTGCCAGCAATACCCCCCGGGACAGGGGATCCTACGAGCAGTACTTC,CASNTPRDRGSYEQYF
TRBJ1-2,TRBV3-1,many,TRBD1,TGTGCCAGCAGCCACGGACAGGGGTATAACTATGGCTACACCTTC,CASSHGQGYNYGYTF
TRBJ2-7,TRBV28,NA,TRBD1,TGTGCCAGCAGTTTCCACTGGACAGGTATCACCTACGAGCAGTACTTC,CASSFHWTGITYEQYF
TRBJ2-5,TRBV7-2,NA,NA,TGTGCCAGCAGCCCCGACAGCTCCCGGGAGACCCAGTACTTC,CASSPDSSRETQYF
TRBJ2-7,TRBV20-1,few,NA,TGCAGTGCTAGAGACCTCGGCCTAGAGGGGGAGCAGTACTTC,CSARDLGLEGEQYF
TRBJ2-5,TRBV10-2,NA,TRBD2,TGCGCCAGCAGGACGACTAGCTTAGGGACCCAGTACTTC,CASRTTSLGTQYF
TRBJ2-1,TRBV11-1,NA,TRBD2,TGTGCCAGCAGCTTAGAGGGGCTAGCGGGAAGCGTTGAGCAGTTCTTC,CASSLEGLAGSVEQFF
TRBJ2-7,TRBV2,few,TRBD1,TGTGCCAGCAGTGAAATCCCGTCGGGACAGGGACGATTC,CASSEIPSGQGRF